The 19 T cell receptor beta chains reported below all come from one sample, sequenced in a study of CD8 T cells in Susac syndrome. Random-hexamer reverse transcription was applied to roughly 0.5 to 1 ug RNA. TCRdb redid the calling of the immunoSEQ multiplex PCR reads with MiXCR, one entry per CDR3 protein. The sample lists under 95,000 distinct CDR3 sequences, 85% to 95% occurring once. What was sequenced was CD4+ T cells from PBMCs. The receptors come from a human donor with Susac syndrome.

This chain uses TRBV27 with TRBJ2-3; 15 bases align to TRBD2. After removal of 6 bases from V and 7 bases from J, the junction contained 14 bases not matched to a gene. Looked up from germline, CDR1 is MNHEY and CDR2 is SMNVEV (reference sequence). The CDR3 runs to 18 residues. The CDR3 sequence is CASRGLAGGPSSLHTQYF. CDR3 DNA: TGTGCCAGCAGGGGACTAGCGGGGGGTCCCTCCTCACTGCATACGCAGTATTTT.

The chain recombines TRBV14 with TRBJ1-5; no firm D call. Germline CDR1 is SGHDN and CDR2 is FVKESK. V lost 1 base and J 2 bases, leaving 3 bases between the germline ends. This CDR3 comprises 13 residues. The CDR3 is CASSQGRNQPQHF. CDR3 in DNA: TGTGCCAGCAGCCAAGGACGCAATCAGCCCCAGCATTTT. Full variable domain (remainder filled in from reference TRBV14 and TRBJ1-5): EAGVTQFPSHSVIEKGQTVTLRCDPISGHDNLYWYRRVMGKEIKFLLHFVKESKQDESGMPNNRFLAERTGGTYSTLKVQPAELEDSGVYFCASSQGRNQPQHFGDGTRLSIL.

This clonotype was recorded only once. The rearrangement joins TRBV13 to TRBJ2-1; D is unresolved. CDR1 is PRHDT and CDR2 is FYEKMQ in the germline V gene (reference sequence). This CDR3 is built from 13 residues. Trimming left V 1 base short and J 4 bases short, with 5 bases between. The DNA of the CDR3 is TGTGCCAGCAGCTTAGAAACTTACAATGAGCAGTTCTTC. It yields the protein CASSLETYNEQFF.

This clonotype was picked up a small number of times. CDR3 sequence (DNA): TGTGCCAGCAGTGCTGATACGCAGTATTTT. This codes for CASSADTQYF. The rearrangement joins TRBV3-1 to TRBJ2-3; D call uncertain. The CDR3 contains 10 residues. Germline V gives CDR1 LGHDT, CDR2 YNNKEL (reference sequence). The germline V and J ends were trimmed by 6 bases and 6 bases, with 4 bases remaining between them.

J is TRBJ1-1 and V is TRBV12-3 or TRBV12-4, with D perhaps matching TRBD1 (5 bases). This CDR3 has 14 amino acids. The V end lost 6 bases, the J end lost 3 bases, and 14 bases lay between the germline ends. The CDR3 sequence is CASRSGSGYTEAFF. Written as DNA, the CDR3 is TGTGCCAGCAGGTCAGGGAGTGGGTACACTGAAGCTTTCTTT.

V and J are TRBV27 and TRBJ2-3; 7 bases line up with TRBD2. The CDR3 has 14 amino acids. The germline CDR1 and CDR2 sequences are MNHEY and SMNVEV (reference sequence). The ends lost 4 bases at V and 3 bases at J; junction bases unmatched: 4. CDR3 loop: CASSWDYRTDTQYF. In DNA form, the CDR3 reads TGTGCCAGCAGTTGGGACTATCGGACAGATACGCAGTATTTT.

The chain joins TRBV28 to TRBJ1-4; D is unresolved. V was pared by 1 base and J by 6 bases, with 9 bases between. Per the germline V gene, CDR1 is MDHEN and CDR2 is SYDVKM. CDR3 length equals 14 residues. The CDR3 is CASSLSARHEKLFF. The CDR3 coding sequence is TGTGCCAGCAGTTTATCGGCCCGGCATGAAAAACTGTTTTTT.

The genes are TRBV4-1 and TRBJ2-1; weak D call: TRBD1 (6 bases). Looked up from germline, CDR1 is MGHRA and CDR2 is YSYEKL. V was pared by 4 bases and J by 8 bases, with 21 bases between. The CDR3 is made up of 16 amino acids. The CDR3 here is CASSPVAVTGSHEQFF. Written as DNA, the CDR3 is TGCGCCAGCAGCCCGGTCGCGGTGACAGGCTCACATGAGCAGTTCTTC.

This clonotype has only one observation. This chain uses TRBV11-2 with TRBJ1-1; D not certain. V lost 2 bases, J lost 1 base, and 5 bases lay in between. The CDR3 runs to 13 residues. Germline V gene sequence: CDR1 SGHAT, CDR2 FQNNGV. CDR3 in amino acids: CASSLHQNTEAFF. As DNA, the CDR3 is TGTGCCAGCAGCTTACATCAGAACACTGAAGCTTTCTTT.

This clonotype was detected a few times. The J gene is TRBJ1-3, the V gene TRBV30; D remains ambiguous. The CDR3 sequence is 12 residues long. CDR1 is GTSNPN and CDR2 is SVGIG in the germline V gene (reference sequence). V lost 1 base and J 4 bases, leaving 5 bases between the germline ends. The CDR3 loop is CAWSAGGNTIYF. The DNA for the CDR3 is TGTGCCTGGAGTGCGGGGGGAAACACCATATATTTT.

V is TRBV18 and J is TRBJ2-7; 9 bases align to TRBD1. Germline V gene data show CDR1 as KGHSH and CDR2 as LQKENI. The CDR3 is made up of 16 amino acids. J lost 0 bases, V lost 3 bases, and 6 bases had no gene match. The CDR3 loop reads CASSPFGQGSSYEQYF. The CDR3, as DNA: TGTGCCAGCTCACCCTTTGGACAGGGGAGCTCCTACGAGCAGTACTTC.

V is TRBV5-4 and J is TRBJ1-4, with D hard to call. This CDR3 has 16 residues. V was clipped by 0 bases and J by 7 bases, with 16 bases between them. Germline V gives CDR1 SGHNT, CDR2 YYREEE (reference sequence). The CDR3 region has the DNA TGTGCCAGCAGCTTGGGAAACGGGGTTGTCGGTGAAAAACTGTTTTTT. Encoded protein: CASSLGNGVVGEKLFF. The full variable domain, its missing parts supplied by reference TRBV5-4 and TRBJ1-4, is ETGVTQSPTHLIKTRGQQVTLRCSSQSGHNTVSWYQQALGQGPQFIFQYYREEENGRGNFPPRFSGLQFPNYSSELNVNALELDDSALYLCASSLGNGVVGEKLFFGSGTQLSVL.

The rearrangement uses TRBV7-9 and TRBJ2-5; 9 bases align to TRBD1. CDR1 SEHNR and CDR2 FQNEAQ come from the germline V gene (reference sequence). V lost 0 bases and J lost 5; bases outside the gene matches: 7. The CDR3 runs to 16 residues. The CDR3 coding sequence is TGTGCCAGCAGCTTAGCTTGGGACAGGGTTCATGAGACCCAGTACTTC. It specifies CASSLAWDRVHETQYF.

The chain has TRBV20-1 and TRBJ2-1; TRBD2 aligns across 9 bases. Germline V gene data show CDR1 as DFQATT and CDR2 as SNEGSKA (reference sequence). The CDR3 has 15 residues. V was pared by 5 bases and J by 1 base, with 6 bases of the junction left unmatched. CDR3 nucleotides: TGCAGTGCTGCACTAGCGGGTGTTTCCTACAATGAGCAGTTCTTC. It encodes CSAALAGVSYNEQFF.

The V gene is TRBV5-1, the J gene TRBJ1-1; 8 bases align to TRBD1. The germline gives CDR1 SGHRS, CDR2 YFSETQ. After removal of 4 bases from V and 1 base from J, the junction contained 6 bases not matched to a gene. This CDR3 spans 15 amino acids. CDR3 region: CASSVTGTGNTEAFF. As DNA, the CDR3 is TGCGCCAGCAGCGTGACCGGGACAGGGAACACTGAAGCTTTCTTT.

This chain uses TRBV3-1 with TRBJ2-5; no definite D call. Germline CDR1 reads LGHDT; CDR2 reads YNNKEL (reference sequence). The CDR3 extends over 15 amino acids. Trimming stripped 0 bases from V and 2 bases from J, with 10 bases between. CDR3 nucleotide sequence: TGTGCCAGCAGCCAAGAAGGTCTACTTCAAGAGACCCAGTACTTC. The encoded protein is CASSQEGLLQETQYF.

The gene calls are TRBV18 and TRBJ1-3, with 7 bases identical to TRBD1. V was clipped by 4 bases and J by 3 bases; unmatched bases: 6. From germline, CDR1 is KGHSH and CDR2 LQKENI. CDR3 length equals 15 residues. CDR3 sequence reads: CASSRRGLDGNTIYF. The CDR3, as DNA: TGTGCCAGCTCACGAAGGGGGCTCGATGGAAACACCATATATTTT.

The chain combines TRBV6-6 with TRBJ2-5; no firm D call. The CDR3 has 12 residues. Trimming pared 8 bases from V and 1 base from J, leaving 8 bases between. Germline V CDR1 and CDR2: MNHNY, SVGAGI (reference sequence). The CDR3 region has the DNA TGTGCCAGCTCGTACCTCCAAGAGACCCAGTACTTC. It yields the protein CASSYLQETQYF.

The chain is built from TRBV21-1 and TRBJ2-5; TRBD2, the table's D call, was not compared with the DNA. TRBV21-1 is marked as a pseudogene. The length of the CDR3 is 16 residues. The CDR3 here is CASSPPAGGLQETQYF. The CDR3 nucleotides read TGTGCCAGCAGCCCCCCTGCGGGAGGCCTCCAAGAGACCCAGTACTTC.